This entry concerns a single T cell receptor beta chain. Its specificity is unknown. TCR beta libraries were made by quantitative 5'-RACE with molecular barcodes. Using its own MiXCR run on the 5' RACE reads, TCRdb lists one record per CDR3 protein. The repertoire holds over 200,000 distinct CDR3 sequences, with approximately 20% as singletons. The sample comes from a study of CD8 T cells in ankylosing spondylitis. The study, taken as a whole, reports: Past research had described some motif variants in reactive arthritis synovial fluid and blood. Ankylosing spondylitis blood appeared to be characterized by a TCR beta motif of eight highly homologous variants. Significant enrichment of disease-linked clones was reportedly seen in matched ankylosing spondylitis synovial fluid.

This CDR3 region has 15 residues. Per the germline V gene, CDR1 is SGHNT and CDR2 is YENEEA. V lost 5 bases, J lost 1 base, and 5 bases stayed unmatched. The chain employs TRBV11-3 and TRBJ2-1; 7 bases are shared with TRBD2. The sequence derives from a male donor with ankylosing spondylitis. Specimen: blood, either unsorted or a sorted T cell fraction (not recorded which). The CDR3 region is CASSPGGTSYNEQFF. The CDR3 bases are TGTGCCAGCAGCCCCGGGGGGACTTCCTACAATGAGCAGTTCTTC.